The rows below give T cell receptor beta chains drawn from one sample of a study of Graves' ophthalmopathy and Graves' hyperthyroidism. TCRdb re-derived calls from the multiplex PCR reads in MiXCR, one entry per CDR3 protein. This table holds just over 600,000 distinct CDR3 sequences, 22% found once. Material: peripheral blood. Every receptor here comes from a young woman with stable Graves' hyperthyroidism. Some clones in this sample may be carry-over from other donors' samples. Each CDR3 is given with its conserved first and last residue. A D gene is named only where the DNA matches it firmly. The size field is filled for only some rows; it gives once, few, many or a size class.

J: TRBJ2-5
size: many
V: TRBV5-1
D: .
CDR3: CASSSGQWRETQYF
DNA: TGCGCCAGCAGCTCTGGACAGTGGAGGGAAACCCAGTACTTC

J: TRBJ1-2
size: many
V: TRBV18
D: .
CDR3: CASSPTTSYGYTF
DNA: TGTGCCAGCTCACCGACAACATCCTATGGCTACACCTTC

J: TRBJ2-2
size: once
V: TRBV19
D: .
CDR3: CASSTYRANTGELFF
DNA: TGTGCCAGTAGTACCTACAGGGCGAACACCGGGGAGCTGTTTTTT

J: TRBJ1-3
size: many
V: TRBV6-5
D: .
CDR3: CASSYLDSGNTIYF
DNA: TGTGCCAGCAGTTACTTGGACTCTGGAAACACCATATATTTT

J: TRBJ1-2
size: many
V: TRBV27
D: TRBD1
CDR3: CASSARGLYGYTF
DNA: TGTGCCAGCAGTGCCAGGGGGCTCTATGGCTACACCTTC

J: TRBJ2-7
size: .
V: TRBV2
D: .
CDR3: CASSDGETYEQYF
DNA: TGTGCCAGCAGTGACGGGGAGACCTACGAGCAGTACTTC

J: TRBJ1-1
size: .
V: TRBV7-3
D: .
CDR3: CASTQGTLNTEAFF
DNA: TGTGCCAGCACCCAAGGGACCTTGAACACTGAAGCTTTCTTT

J: TRBJ1-2
size: few
V: TRBV13
D: TRBD1
CDR3: CASSTPGQDYGYTF
DNA: TGTGCCAGCAGCACTCCGGGACAGGACTATGGCTACACCTTC

J: TRBJ2-5
size: .
V: TRBV5-1
D: .
CDR3: CASSLLAGGAETQYF
DNA: TGCGCCAGCAGCTTGCTTGCAGGGGGGGCAGAGACCCAGTACTTC

J: TRBJ1-5
size: few
V: TRBV20-1
D: .
CDR3: CSARDRERQPQHF
DNA: TGCAGTGCTAGAGACAGGGAGCGACAGCCCCAGCATTTT

J: TRBJ2-5
size: many
V: TRBV7-9
D: .
CDR3: CAISQGGGETQYF
DNA: TGTGCCATCAGCCAGGGGGGAGGCGAGACCCAGTACTTC

J: TRBJ2-6
size: many
V: TRBV20-1
D: .
CDR3: CSARTHPGANVLTF
DNA: TGCAGTGCTAGAACGCACCCGGGGGCCAACGTCCTGACTTTC

J: TRBJ1-6
size: many
V: TRBV12-3/TRBV12-4
D: .
CDR3: CASRDDNSPLHF
DNA: TGTGCCAGCAGGGACGATAATTCACCCCTCCACTTT

J: TRBJ1-2
size: many
V: TRBV6-1
D: TRBD1
CDR3: CASSGLTGGYGYTF
DNA: TGTGCCAGCAGTGGGCTGACAGGGGGCTATGGCTACACCTTC

J: TRBJ1-2
size: many
V: TRBV6-5
D: .
CDR3: CASRNGAYGYTF
DNA: TGTGCCAGCAGAAATGGGGCCTATGGCTACACCTTC

J: TRBJ1-1
size: many
V: TRBV29-1
D: TRBD1
CDR3: CSVGGTGAEAFF
DNA: TGCAGCGTTGGAGGGACAGGGGCTGAAGCTTTCTTT

J: TRBJ1-2
size: .
V: TRBV19
D: .
CDR3: CASNLHDRGTIRYGYTF
DNA: TGTGCCAGTAACCTACATGATCGGGGGACGATTCGATATGGCTACACCTTC

J: TRBJ1-2
size: many
V: TRBV25-1
D: .
CDR3: CASSDLKQGPSNYGYTF
DNA: TGTGCCAGCAGTGACCTCAAGCAGGGCCCTTCTAACTATGGCTACACCTTC

J: TRBJ2-7
size: many
V: TRBV20-1
D: .
CDR3: CSARPWGHEQYF
DNA: TGCAGTGCTAGGCCATGGGGTCACGAGCAGTACTTC

J: TRBJ2-5
size: many
V: TRBV11-2
D: TRBD1
CDR3: CASSPMDRGEETQYF
DNA: TGTGCCAGCAGCCCCATGGACAGGGGAGAAGAGACCCAGTACTTC

J: TRBJ1-3
size: few
V: TRBV28
D: .
CDR3: CASSLGVLGAPSGNTIYF
DNA: TGTGCCAGCAGTTTGGGGGTGTTGGGGGCCCCCTCTGGAAACACCATATATTTT

J: TRBJ2-7
size: .
V: TRBV28
D: TRBD1
CDR3: CASRRDRGHWEQYF
DNA: TGTGCCAGCAGGCGGGACAGGGGGCATTGGGAGCAGTACTTC

J: TRBJ2-3
size: many
V: TRBV20-1
D: TRBD2
CDR3: CSAPPLRGERTDTQYF
DNA: TGCAGTGCTCCGCCTTTGCGGGGGGAGAGGACAGATACGCAGTATTTT

J: TRBJ2-2
size: few
V: TRBV15
D: .
CDR3: CATFSGGTTGELFF
DNA: TGTGCCACCTTTTCAGGCGGGACCACCGGGGAGCTGTTTTTT

J: TRBJ2-6
size: .
V: TRBV7-2
D: .
CDR3: CASSLGSGRPYNVLTF
DNA: TGTGCCAGCAGCTTAGGCTCAGGAAGGCCCTACAACGTCCTGACTTTC

J: TRBJ1-1
size: many
V: TRBV25-1
D: .
CDR3: CASSDQGLITEAFF
DNA: TGTGCCAGCAGTGATCAGGGGTTGATCACTGAAGCTTTCTTT

J: TRBJ2-7
size: many
V: TRBV30
D: .
CDR3: CAWSALAYEQYF
DNA: TGTGCCTGGAGTGCTCTAGCTTACGAGCAGTACTTC

J: TRBJ1-1
size: many
V: TRBV29-1
D: TRBD1
CDR3: CSVGGQGTEAFF
DNA: TGCAGCGTTGGGGGACAGGGGACTGAAGCTTTCTTT

J: TRBJ1-5
size: many
V: TRBV20-1
D: .
CDR3: CSATRPDQPQHF
DNA: TGCAGCGCAACCCGACCCGATCAGCCCCAGCATTTT

J: TRBJ2-5
size: once
V: TRBV20-1
D: TRBD2
CDR3: CSASGGSQETQYF
DNA: TGCAGTGCTAGCGGGGGGTCACAAGAGACCCAGTACTTC

J: TRBJ1-1
size: .
V: TRBV2
D: TRBD1
CDR3: CASNRHYRGQNTEAFF
DNA: TGTGCCAGCAACCGCCACTACAGGGGTCAGAACACTGAGGCTTTCTTT

J: TRBJ1-3
size: many
V: TRBV12-3/TRBV12-4
D: TRBD1
CDR3: CASSLDRVGGNTIYF
DNA: TGTGCCAGCAGTTTGGACAGGGTGGGTGGAAACACCATATATTTT

J: TRBJ2-7
size: many
V: TRBV20-1
D: TRBD1
CDR3: CSASGQGNEQYF
DNA: TGCAGTGCCTCGGGACAGGGCAACGAGCAGTACTTC

J: TRBJ1-2
size: .
V: TRBV12-3/TRBV12-4
D: .
CDR3: CASSPRERSLPNYGYTF
DNA: TGTGCCAGCAGCCCGAGGGAAAGGAGCCTACCTAACTATGGCTACACCTTC

J: TRBJ2-7
size: few
V: TRBV15
D: TRBD2
CDR3: CATSRVWRGAPEQYF
DNA: TGTGCCACCAGCAGAGTCTGGCGGGGGGCCCCCGAGCAGTACTTC

J: TRBJ1-1
size: many
V: TRBV12-3/TRBV12-4
D: TRBD1
CDR3: CASSSGQIYTEAFF
DNA: TGTGCCAGCAGTTCGGGACAGATCTACACTGAAGCTTTCTTT

J: TRBJ1-2
size: many
V: TRBV11-2
D: .
CDR3: CASSLILGRNYGYTF
DNA: TGTGCCAGCAGCTTAATCCTGGGGAGGAACTATGGCTACACCTTC

J: TRBJ2-7
size: many
V: TRBV28
D: .
CDR3: CASSFSQGTYF
DNA: TGTGCCAGCAGTTTTTCCCAGGGGACGTACTTC

J: TRBJ2-7
size: many
V: TRBV9
D: TRBD2
CDR3: CASSTGTSGADEQYF
DNA: TGTGCCAGCAGTACCGGGACTAGCGGGGCTGACGAGCAGTACTTC

J: TRBJ1-5
size: many
V: TRBV11-2
D: .
CDR3: CASSRGREPQHF
DNA: TGTGCCAGCAGCCGAGGGCGTGAGCCCCAGCATTTT

J: TRBJ1-6
size: many
V: TRBV12-3/TRBV12-4
D: TRBD1
CDR3: CASSLGQDNSPLHF
DNA: TGTGCCAGCAGTTTGGGACAGGACAATTCACCCCTCCACTTT

J: TRBJ2-7
size: many
V: TRBV6-5
D: TRBD1
CDR3: CASEARGGRMEYF
DNA: TGTGCCAGCGAGGCCCGAGGGGGCAGGATGGAGTACTTC

J: TRBJ1-1
size: many
V: TRBV12-3/TRBV12-4
D: .
CDR3: CASSSYMNTEAFF
DNA: TGTGCCAGCAGTTCCTACATGAACACTGAAGCTTTCTTT

J: TRBJ1-5
size: few
V: TRBV24-1
D: .
CDR3: CATSDSGYYQPQHF
DNA: TGTGCCACCAGTGATTCAGGATACTATCAGCCCCAGCATTTT

J: TRBJ1-2
size: few
V: TRBV6-1
D: TRBD1
CDR3: CASSGDRVQMGYGYTF
DNA: TGTGCCAGCAGTGGGGACAGGGTCCAAATGGGATATGGCTACACCTTC

J: TRBJ2-7
size: .
V: TRBV30
D: TRBD1
CDR3: CAWSAGTGVDEQYF
DNA: TGTGCCTGGAGTGCAGGGACAGGGGTGGACGAGCAGTACTTC

J: TRBJ2-7
size: .
V: TRBV29-1
D: .
CDR3: CSVAERNSYEQYF
DNA: TGCAGCGTTGCTGAGCGGAACTCCTACGAGCAGTACTTC

J: TRBJ2-5
size: many
V: TRBV3-1
D: TRBD2
CDR3: CASSQAGTRGEETQYF
DNA: TGTGCCAGCAGCCAGGCCGGGACTAGAGGAGAAGAGACCCAGTACTTC

J: TRBJ1-2
size: few
V: TRBV12-3/TRBV12-4
D: .
CDR3: CASSLRVRYGYTF
DNA: TGTGCCAGCAGTTTACGGGTGCGGTATGGCTACACCTTC

J: TRBJ1-1
size: many
V: TRBV29-1
D: .
CDR3: CSVGGRASTEAFF
DNA: TGCAGCGTTGGAGGCAGGGCTAGCACTGAAGCTTTCTTT

J: TRBJ1-1
size: .
V: TRBV12-3/TRBV12-4
D: TRBD1
CDR3: CASSRYQGAEAFF
DNA: TGTGCCAGCAGTCGCTACCAGGGGGCTGAAGCTTTCTTT